Listed below are T cell receptor beta chains from one sample, sequenced in a study of early T cells in non-severe SARS-CoV-2 infection. From the 5' RACE reads, TCRdb called clonotypes with MiXCR, one entry per CDR3 protein. Of 55,000 or so distinct CDR3 sequences listed, around 12% are singletons. Input material: whole blood. Receptors were obtained from an adult who was a healthcare worker with PCR-confirmed SARS-CoV-2 infection or an uninfected control (not recorded which). Both conserved end residues are part of each CDR3. The D gene is left open where the match is weak. Only part of the rows carry a size: once, few, many, or a class if the clone is expanded.

CDR3aa	CDR3nt	d_gene	v_gene	j_gene	abundance
CASSSTPGQLNEKLFF	TGTGCCAGCAGCTCGACCCCGGGACAGCTTAATGAAAAACTGTTTTTT	TRBD1	TRBV5-5	TRBJ1-4	NA
CAISESGGTGELFF	TGTGCCATCAGTGAGTCAGGAGGGACCGGGGAGCTGTTTTTT	NA	TRBV10-3	TRBJ2-2	many
CASSFSLEGYEQYF	TGTGCCAGCAGTTTCTCGTTGGAGGGGTACGAGCAGTACTTC	NA	TRBV28	TRBJ2-7	many
CASSPGGVGDTQYF	TGTGCCAGCAGCCCCGGTGGGGTCGGAGATACGCAGTATTTT	NA	TRBV11-2	TRBJ2-3	NA
CASSLGTGYGYTF	TGTGCCAGCAGCTTAGGGACAGGCTATGGCTACACCTTC	TRBD1	TRBV7-6	TRBJ1-2	NA
CASSRDRDQGIQYF	TGTGCCAGCAGTCGCGACAGGGATCAGGGCATTCAGTACTTC	TRBD1	TRBV6-5	TRBJ2-4	few
CASSLYMGTYGYTF	TGCGCCAGCAGCTTGTACATGGGGACCTATGGCTACACCTTC	NA	TRBV5-1	TRBJ1-2	NA
CASSPGQGYEQYF	TGTGCCAGCAGTCCCGGACAGGGTTACGAGCAGTACTTC	TRBD1	TRBV12-3/TRBV12-4	TRBJ2-7	many
CASSQGPYEITGELFF	TGTGCCAGCAGCCAGGGACCGTACGAAATCACCGGGGAGCTGTTTTTT	NA	TRBV7-6	TRBJ2-2	few
CASSSGGQGRGYTF	TGTGCCAGCAGTTCCGGAGGACAGGGACGGGGCTACACCTTC	TRBD1	TRBV6-5	TRBJ1-2	NA
CASSWGRDGYTF	TGTGCCAGCAGTTGGGGGAGGGATGGCTACACCTTC	NA	TRBV6-2/TRBV6-3	TRBJ1-2	many
CASSEAGADTQYF	TGTGCCAGCAGTGAAGCAGGTGCAGATACGCAGTATTTT	NA	TRBV2	TRBJ2-3	many
CASRGTDYNEQFF	TGTGCCAGCAGGGGGACAGATTACAATGAGCAGTTCTTC	TRBD1	TRBV2	TRBJ2-1	many
CASTGTPTYEQYF	TGTGCCAGCACCGGGACACCGACCTACGAGCAGTACTTC	NA	TRBV6-2/TRBV6-3	TRBJ2-7	NA